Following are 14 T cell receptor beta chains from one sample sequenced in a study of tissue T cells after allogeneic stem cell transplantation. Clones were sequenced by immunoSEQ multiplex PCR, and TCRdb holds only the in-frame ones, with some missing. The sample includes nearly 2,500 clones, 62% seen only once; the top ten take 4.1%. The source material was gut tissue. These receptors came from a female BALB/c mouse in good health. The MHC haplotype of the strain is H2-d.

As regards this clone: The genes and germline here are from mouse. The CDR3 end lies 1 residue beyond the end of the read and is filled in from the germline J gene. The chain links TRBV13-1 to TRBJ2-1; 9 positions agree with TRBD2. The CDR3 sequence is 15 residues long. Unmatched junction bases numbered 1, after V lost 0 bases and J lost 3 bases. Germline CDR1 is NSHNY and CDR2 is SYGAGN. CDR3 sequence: CASSDVWGGYAEQFF. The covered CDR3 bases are TGTGCCAGCAGTGATGTCTGGGGGGGCTATGCTGAGCAGTTC.

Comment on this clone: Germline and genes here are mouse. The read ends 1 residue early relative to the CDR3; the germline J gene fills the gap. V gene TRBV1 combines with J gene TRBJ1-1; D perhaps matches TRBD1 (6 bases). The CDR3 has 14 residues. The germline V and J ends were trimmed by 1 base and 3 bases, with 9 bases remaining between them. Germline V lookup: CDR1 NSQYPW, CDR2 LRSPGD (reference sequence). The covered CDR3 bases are TGCACCTGCAGTGCAGCTCCAGGGGACACAGAAGTCTTC. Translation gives CTCSAAPGDTEVF. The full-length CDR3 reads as CTCSAAPGDTEVFF.

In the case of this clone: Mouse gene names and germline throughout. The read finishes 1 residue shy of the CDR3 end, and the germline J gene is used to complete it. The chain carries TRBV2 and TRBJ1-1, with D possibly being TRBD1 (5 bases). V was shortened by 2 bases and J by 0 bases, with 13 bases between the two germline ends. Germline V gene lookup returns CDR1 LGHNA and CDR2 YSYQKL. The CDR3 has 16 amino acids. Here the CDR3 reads CASSQNRDFSNTEVFF. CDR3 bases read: TGTGCCAGCAGCCAAAACCGGGACTTCTCAAACACAGAAGTCTTC.

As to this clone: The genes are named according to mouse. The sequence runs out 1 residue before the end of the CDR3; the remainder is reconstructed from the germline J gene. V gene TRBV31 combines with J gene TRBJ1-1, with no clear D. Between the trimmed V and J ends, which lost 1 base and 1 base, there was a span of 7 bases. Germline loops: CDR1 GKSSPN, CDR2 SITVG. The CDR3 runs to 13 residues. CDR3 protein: CAWSRQINTEVFF. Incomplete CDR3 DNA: TGTGCCTGGAGTCGGCAGATAAACACAGAAGTCTTC.

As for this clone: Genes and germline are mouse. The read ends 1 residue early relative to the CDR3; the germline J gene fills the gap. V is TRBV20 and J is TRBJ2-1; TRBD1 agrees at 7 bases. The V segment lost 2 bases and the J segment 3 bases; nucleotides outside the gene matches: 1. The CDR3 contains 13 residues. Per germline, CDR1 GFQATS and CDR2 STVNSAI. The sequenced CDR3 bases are TGTGGTGCTAGGCCAGGGGGCTATGCTGAGCAGTTC. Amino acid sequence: CGARPGGYAEQF. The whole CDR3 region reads CGARPGGYAEQFF.

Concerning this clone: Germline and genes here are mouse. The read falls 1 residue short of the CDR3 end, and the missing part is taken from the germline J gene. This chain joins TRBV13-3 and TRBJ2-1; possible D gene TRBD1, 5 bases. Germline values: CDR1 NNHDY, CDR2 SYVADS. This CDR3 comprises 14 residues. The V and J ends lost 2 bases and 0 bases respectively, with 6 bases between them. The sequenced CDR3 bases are TGTGCCAGCAGTGAGACAGATAACTATGCTGAGCAGTTC. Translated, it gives CASSETDNYAEQF. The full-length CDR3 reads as CASSETDNYAEQFF.

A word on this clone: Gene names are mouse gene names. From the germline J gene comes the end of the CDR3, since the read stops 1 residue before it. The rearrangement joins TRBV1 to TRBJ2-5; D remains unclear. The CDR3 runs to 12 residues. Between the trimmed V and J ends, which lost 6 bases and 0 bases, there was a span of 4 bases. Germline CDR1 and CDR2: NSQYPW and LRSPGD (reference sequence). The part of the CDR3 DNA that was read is TGCACCTGCAGGCCTAACCAAGACACCCAGTAC. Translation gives CTCRPNQDTQY. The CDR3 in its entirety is CTCRPNQDTQYF.

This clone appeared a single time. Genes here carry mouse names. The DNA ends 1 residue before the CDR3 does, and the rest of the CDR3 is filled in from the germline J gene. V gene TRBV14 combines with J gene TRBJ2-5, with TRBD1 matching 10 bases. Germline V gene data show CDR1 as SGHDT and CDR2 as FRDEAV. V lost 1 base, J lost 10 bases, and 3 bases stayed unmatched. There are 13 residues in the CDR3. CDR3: CASSFGTGDPQYF. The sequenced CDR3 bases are TGTGCCAGCAGTTTCGGGACAGGGGATCCCCAGTAC. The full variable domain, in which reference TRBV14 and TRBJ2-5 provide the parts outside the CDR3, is EAGVTQSPRYAVLQEGQAVSFWCDPISGHDTLYWYQQPRDQGPQLLVYFRDEAVIDNSQLPSDRFSAVRPKGTNSTLKIQSAKQGDTATYLCASSFGTGDPQYFGPGTRLLVL.

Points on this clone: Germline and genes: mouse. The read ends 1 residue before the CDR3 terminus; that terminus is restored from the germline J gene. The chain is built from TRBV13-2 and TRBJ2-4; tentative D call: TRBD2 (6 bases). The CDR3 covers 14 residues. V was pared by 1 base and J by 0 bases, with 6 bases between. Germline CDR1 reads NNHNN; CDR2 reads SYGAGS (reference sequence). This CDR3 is CASGDWGSQNTLYF. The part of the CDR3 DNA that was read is TGTGCCAGCGGTGATTGGGGGAGTCAAAACACCTTGTAC.

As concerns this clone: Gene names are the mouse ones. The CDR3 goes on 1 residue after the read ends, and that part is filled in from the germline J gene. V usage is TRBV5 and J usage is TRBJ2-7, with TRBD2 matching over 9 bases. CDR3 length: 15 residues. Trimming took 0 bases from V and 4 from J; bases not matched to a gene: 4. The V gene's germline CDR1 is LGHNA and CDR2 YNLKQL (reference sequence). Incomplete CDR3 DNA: TGTGCCAGCAGCCAAGATTCCCTGGGGGGGTATGAACAGTAC. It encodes CASSQDSLGGYEQY. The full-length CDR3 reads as CASSQDSLGGYEQYF.

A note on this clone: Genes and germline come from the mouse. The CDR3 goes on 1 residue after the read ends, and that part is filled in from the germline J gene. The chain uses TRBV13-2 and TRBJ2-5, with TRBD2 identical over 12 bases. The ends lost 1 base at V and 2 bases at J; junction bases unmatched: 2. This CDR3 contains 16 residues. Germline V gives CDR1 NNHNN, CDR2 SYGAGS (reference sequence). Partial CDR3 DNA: TGTGCCAGCGGTGATCGACTGGGGGGGCGCCAAGACACCCAGTAC. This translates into CASGDRLGGRQDTQY. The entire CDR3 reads CASGDRLGGRQDTQYF.

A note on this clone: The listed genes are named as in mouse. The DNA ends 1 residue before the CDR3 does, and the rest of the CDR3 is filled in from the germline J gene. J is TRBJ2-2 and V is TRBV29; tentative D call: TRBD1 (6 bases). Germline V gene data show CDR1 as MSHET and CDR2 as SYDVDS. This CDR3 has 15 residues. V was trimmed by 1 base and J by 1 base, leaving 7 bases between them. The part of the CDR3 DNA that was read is TGTGCTAGCAGTTTATTCAGGGGAAACACCGGGCAGCTCTAC. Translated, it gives CASSLFRGNTGQLY. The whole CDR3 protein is CASSLFRGNTGQLYF.

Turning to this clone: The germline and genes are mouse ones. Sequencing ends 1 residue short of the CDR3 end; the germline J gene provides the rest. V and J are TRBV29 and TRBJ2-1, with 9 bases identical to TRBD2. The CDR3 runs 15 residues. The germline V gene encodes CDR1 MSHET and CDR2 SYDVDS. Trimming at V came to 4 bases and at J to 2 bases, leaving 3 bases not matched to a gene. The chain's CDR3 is CASSSRTGDYAEQFF. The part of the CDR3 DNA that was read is TGTGCTAGCAGTTCCCGGACTGGGGACTATGCTGAGCAGTTC.

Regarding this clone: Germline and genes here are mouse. CDR3 DNA (partial): TGTGCCAGCAGTGATCTCCGGGACTGGGGGAGAGACACCCAGTAC. Its protein product is CASSDLRDWGRDTQY. The whole CDR3 sequence is CASSDLRDWGRDTQYF. V and J are TRBV13-1 and TRBJ2-5; 11 bases line up with TRBD2. The read gets to within 1 residue of the CDR3 end, and the germline J gene fills in the rest. V was clipped by 1 base and J by 5 bases; unmatched bases: 6. Looked up from germline, CDR1 is NSHNY and CDR2 is SYGAGN. The CDR3 totals 16 residues.